This paragraph reports one T cell receptor (beta chain). This sample is drawn from a study of blood T cell repertoires in COVID-19. Study details: Samples came from the United States, Italy and Spain, spanning acute and convalescent COVID-19.

The germline gives CDR1 SGHAT, CDR2 FQNNGV. The CDR3 loop spans 14 amino acids. V was trimmed by 1 base and J by 7 bases, leaving 13 bases between them. As originally analysed: Amplified reference gene primers provided the basis for estimating nucleated cell counts. Method: immunoSEQ multiplex PCR; TCRdb's copy keeps in-frame clones and lacks some. The V and J calls and clone size were taken over from that table, and D and trimming were inferred from the DNA. The profile shows roughly 160,000 clones, about 85% of them singletons. Sequencing input: peripheral blood. This receptor was obtained from a man aged 40-49 years with acute or convalescent COVID-19. The chain carries TRBV11-2 and TRBJ1-2; a possible D gene is TRBD1 (5 bases). This CDR3 is CASSLGRDPLGYTF. In nucleotides, the CDR3 is TGTGCCAGCAGCTTAGGCAGGGATCCCCTTGGCTACACCTTC.